This TCR beta chain was sequenced in a study of a mutant IDH1 vaccine in newly diagnosed glioma. Across the whole study: Vaccines were begun 4-6 weeks after radiotherapy alone, or with temozolomide cycles. Treated patients had a mean age of roughly 44 years and a sex split that was roughly 62% male and approximately 40% female.

CDR3 length: 14 residues. Trimming took 4 bases from V and 0 from J, leaving 6 bases between them. Germline CDR1 LGHNA, CDR2 YSLEER. The time point here: week 47, end of study. Mutant IDH1 20-mer peptide, at 300 ug, made up each vaccine dose, with topical imiquimod. As to this clone: The target antigen is unknown.

Profiled with immunoSEQ multiplex PCR; TCRdb holds only in-frame clones, not every one. The table records about 56,000 clones, around three quarters of them present only once. Notes on the study in general: Shifts in the top peripheral T cell clonotypes seemed unrelated to pseudoprogression.

Specimen: PBMCs, collected from a glioma patient whose treatment included an IDH1 peptide vaccine. V gene TRBV4-3 combines with J gene TRBJ2-2; D unclear. This receptor was identified in a man aged 50-59 years with glioma. CDR3: CASSPMTNTGELFF. The CDR3 nucleotides read TGCGCCAGCAGCCCCATGACGAACACCGGGGAGCTGTTTTTT.